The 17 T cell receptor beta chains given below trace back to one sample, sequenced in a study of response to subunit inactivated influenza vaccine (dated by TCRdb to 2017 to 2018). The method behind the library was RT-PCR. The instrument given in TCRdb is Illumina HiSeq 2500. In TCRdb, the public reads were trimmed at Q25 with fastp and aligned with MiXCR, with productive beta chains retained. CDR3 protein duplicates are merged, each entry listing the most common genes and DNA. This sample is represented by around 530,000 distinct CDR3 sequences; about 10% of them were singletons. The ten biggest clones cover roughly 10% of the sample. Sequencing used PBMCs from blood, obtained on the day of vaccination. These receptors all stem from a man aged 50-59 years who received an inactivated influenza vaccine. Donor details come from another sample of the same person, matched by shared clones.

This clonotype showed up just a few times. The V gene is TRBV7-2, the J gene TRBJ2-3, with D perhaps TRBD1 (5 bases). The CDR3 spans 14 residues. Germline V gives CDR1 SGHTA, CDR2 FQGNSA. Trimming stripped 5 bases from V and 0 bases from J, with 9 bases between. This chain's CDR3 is CASSMTVSTDTQYF. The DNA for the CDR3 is TGTGCCAGCAGCATGACAGTTAGCACAGATACGCAGTATTTT.

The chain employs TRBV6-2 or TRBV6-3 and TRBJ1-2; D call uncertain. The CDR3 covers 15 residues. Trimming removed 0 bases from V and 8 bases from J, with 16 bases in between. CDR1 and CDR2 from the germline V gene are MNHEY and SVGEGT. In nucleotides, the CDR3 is TGTGCCAGCAGTTACTCGGGAGGCGGCCCCGGGGGCTACACCTTC. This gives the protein CASSYSGGGPGGYTF.

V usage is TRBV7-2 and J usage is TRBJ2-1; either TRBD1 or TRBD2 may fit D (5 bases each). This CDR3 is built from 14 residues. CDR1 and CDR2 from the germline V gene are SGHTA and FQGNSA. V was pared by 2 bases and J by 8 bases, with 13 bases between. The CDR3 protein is CASSLTLRDDEQFF. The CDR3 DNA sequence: TGTGCCAGCAGCTTAACGCTCCGGGACGATGAGCAGTTCTTC.

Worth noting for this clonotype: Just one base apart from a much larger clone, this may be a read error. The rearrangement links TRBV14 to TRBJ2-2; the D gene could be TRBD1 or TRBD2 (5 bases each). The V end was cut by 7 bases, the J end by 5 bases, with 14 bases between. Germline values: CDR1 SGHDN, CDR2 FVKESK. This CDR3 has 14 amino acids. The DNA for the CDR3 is TGTGCCAGCATCTCGGGACGTAGGACCGGGGAGCTGTTTTTT. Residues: CASISGRRTGELFF.

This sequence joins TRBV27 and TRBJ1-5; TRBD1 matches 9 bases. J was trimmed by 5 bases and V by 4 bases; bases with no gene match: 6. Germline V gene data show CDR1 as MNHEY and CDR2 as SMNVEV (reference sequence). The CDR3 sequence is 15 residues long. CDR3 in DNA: TGTGCCAGCAGTTACAGGACAGGGGCTGATCAGCCCCAGCATTTT. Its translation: CASSYRTGADQPQHF.

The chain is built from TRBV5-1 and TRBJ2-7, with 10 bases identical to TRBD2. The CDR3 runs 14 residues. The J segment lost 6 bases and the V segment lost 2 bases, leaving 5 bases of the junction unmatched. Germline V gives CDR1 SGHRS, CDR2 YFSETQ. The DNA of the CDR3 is TGCGCCAGCAGCTTACTAGCGGGATTTGTCGAGCAGTACTTC. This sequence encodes CASSLLAGFVEQYF.

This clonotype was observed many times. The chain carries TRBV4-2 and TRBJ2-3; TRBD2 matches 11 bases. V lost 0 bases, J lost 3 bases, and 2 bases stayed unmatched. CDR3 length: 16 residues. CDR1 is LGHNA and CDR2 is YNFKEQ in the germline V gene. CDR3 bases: TGTGCCAGCAGCCAAGACCTAGCGGGAGGAACAGATACGCAGTATTTT. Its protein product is CASSQDLAGGTDTQYF.

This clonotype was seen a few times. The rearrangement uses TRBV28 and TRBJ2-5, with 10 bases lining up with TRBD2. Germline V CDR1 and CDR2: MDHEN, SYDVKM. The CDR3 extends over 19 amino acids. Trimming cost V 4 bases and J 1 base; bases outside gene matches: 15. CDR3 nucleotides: TGTGCCAGCAGTTACCCGCGGGCTAGCGGGGGAGACACCCAAGAGACCCAGTACTTC. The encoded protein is CASSYPRASGGDTQETQYF.

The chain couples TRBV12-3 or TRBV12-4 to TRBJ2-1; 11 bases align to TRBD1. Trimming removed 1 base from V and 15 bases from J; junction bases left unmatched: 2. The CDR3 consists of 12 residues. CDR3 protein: CASSLVDRGPFF. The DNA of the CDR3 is TGTGCCAGCAGTTTAGTGGACAGGGGGCCGTTCTTC.

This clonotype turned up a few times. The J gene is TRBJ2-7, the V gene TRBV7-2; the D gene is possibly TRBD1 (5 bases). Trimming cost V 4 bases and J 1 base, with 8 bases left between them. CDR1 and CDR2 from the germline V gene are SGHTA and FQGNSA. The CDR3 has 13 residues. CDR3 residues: CASSYDRSYEQYF. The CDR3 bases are TGTGCCAGCAGCTACGACAGATCCTACGAGCAGTACTTC.

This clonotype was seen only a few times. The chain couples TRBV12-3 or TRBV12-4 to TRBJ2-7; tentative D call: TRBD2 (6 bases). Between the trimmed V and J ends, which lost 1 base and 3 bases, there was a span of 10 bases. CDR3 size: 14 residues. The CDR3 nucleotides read TGTGCCAGCAGTTTAGAGACTAGTGGCTACGAGCAGTACTTC. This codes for CASSLETSGYEQYF.

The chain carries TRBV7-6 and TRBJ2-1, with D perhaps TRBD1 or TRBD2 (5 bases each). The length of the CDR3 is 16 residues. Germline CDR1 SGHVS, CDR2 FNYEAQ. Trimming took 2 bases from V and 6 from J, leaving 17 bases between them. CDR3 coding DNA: TGTGCCAGCAGCTTATATGGACAAGGGGCGGGCAATGAGCAGTTCTTC. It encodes CASSLYGQGAGNEQFF.

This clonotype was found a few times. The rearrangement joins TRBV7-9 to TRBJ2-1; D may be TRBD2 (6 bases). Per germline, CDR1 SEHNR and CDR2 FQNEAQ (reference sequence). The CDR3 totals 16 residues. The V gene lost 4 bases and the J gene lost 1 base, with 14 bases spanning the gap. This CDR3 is CASSSTGRSSYNEQFF. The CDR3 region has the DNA TGTGCCAGCAGCTCAACCGGGAGAAGTTCCTACAATGAGCAGTTCTTC.

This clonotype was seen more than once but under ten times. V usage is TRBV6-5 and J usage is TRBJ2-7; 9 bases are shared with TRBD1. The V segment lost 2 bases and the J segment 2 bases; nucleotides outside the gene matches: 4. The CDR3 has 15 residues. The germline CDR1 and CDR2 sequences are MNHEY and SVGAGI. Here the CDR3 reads CASSYGTGPTYEQYF. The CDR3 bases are TGTGCCAGCAGTTACGGGACAGGGCCCACCTACGAGCAGTACTTC.

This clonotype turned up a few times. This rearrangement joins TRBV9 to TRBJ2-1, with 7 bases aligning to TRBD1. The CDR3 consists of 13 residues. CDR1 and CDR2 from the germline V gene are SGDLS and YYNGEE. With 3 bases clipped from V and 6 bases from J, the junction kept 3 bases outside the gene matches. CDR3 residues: CASSGNRGNEQFF. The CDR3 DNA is TGTGCCAGCAGCGGTAACAGGGGCAATGAGCAGTTCTTC. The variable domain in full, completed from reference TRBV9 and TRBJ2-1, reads DSGVTQTPKHLITATGQRVTLRCSPRSGDLSVYWYQQSLDQGLQFLIQYYNGEERAKGNILERFSAQQFPDLHSELNLSSLELGDSALYFCASSGNRGNEQFFGPGTRLTVL.

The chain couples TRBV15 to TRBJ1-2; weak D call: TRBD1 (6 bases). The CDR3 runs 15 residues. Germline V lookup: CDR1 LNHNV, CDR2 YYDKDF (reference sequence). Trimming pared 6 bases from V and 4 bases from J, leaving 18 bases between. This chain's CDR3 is CATREGQSRTYGYTF. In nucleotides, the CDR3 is TGTGCCACCAGAGAAGGACAGAGCAGAACCTATGGCTACACCTTC.

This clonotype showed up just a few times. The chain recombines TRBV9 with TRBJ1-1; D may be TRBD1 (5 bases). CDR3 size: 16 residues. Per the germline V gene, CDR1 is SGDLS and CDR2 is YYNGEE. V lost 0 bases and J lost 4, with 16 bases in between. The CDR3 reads CASSVGDSITLTEAFF. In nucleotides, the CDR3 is TGTGCCAGCAGCGTAGGAGACAGTATTACCCTCACTGAAGCTTTCTTT.